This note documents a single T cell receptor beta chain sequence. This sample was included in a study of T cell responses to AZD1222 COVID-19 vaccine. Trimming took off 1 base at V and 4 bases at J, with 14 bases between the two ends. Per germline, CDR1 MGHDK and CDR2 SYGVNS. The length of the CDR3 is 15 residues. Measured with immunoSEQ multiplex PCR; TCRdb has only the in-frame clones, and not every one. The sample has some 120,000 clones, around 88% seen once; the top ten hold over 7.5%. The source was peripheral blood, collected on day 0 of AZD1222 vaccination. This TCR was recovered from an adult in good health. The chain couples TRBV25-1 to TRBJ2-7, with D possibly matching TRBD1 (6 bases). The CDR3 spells CASSESRQVRYEQYF. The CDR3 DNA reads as TGTGCCAGCAGTGAATCCCGACAGGTTCGGTACGAGCAGTACTTC.